The clone carrying this TCR beta chain was detected ten times or more. Per the germline V gene, CDR1 is MNHGY and CDR2 is SVAAGI. This CDR3 has 15 residues. V lost 5 bases to trimming and J lost 2 bases; unmatched junction nucleotides: 6. As to treatment: PENTA 11 planned treatment interruption arm or continuous ART arm. Sorting from thawed PBMCs isolated naive CD4+ CD45RA+ CD45RO- T cells. The sample originates from a study of HIV-infected children after antiretroviral therapy interruption. The TCR library was built from RNA with a 3' RACE protocol and unique molecular identifiers. One entry per CDR3 protein results from TCRdb running MiXCR on the 3' RACE reads. The table records about 89,000 distinct CDR3 sequences, 5.5% to 8.5% of them present only once.

This specimen was CD45RA+ CD4+ T cells from PBMCs, pooled from several time points, taken from a donor given antiretroviral therapy, either interrupted or continuous. Subset indicated: naive CD4+ CD45RA+ CD45RO- T cells. The receptor comes from a pool of human donors with HIV. The chain joins TRBV6-9 to TRBJ2-7; 10 nucleotides match TRBD1. This CDR3 is CASSRQGAKPYEQYF. As DNA, the CDR3 is TGTGCCAGCAGTCGACAGGGGGCGAAACCCTACGAGCAGTACTTC.